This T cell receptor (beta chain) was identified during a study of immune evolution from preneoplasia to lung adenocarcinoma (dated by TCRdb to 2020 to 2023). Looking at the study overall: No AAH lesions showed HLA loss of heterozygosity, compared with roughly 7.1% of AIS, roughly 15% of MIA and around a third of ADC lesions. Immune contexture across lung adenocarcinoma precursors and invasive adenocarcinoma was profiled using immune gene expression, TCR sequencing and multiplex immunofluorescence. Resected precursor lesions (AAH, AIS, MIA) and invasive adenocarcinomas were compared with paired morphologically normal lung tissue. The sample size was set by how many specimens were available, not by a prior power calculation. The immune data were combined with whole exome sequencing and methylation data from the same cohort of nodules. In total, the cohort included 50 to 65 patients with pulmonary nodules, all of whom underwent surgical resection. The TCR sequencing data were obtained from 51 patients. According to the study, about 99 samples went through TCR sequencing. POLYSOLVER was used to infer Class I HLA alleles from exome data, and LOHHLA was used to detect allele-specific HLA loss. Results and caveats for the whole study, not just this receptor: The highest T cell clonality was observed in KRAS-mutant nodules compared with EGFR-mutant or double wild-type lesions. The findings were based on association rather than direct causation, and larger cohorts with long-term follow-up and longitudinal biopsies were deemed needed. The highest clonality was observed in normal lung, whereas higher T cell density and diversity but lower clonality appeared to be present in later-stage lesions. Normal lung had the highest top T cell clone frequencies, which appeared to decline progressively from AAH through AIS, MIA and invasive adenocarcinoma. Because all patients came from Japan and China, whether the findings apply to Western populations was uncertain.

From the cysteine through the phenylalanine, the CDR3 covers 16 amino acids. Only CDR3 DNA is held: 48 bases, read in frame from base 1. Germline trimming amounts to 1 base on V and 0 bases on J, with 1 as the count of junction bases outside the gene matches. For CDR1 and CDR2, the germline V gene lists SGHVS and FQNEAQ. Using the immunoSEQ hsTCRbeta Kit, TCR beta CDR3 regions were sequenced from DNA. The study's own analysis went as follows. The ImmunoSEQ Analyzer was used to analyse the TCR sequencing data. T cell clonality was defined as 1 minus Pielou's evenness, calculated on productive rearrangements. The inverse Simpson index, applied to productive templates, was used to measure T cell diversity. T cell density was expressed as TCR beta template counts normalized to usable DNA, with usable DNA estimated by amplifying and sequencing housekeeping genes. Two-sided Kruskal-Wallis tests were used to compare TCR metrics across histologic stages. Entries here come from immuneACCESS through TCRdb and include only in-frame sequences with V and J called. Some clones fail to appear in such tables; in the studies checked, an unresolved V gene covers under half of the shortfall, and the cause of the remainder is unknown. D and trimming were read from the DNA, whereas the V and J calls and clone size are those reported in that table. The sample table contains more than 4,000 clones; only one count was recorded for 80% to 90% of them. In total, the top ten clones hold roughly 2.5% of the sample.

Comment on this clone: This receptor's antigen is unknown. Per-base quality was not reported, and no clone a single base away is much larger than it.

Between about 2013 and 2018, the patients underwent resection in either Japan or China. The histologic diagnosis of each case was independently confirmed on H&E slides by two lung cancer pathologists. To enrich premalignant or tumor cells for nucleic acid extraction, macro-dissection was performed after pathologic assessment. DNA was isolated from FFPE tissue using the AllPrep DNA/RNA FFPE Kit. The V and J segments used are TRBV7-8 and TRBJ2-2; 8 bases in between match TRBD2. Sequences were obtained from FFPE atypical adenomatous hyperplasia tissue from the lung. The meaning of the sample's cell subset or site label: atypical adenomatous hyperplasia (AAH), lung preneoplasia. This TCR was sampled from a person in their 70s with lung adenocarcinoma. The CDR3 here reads CASSLDSGTNTGELFF. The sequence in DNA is TGTGCCAGCAGCTTAGATAGCGGGACGAACACCGGGGAGCTGTTTTTT.